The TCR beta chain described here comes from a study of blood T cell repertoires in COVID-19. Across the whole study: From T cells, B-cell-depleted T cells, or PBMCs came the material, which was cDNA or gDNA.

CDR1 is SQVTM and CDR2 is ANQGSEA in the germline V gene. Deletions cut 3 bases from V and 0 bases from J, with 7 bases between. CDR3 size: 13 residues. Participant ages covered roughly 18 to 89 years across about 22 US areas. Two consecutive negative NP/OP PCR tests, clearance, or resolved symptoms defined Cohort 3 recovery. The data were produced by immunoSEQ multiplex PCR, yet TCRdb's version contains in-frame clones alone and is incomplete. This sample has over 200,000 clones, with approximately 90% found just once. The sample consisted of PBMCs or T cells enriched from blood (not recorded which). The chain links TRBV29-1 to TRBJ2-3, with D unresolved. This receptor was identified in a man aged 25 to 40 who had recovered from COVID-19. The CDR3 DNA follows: TGCAGCGTTGACCAACAGAGCACAGATACGCAGTATTTT. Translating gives CSVDQQSTDTQYF.